This T cell receptor beta chain was recovered during a study of cytomegalovirus exposure and HLA in healthy donors. General study points: Later on, analysis showed that most CMV-associated TCR beta chains appeared to be HLA-restricted.

Vbeta (60) and Jbeta (13) primers were used in the PCR. Sequenced by immunoSEQ multiplex PCR; TCRdb stores in-frame clones only, minus some. The table lists 85,000 to 100,000 clones, approximately 81% of them singletons. Details on this clone: What it binds is not known.

The V gene lost 0 bases and the J gene lost 3 bases, with 8 bases spanning the gap. This CDR3 region has 14 residues. The germline V gene has CDR1 SEHNR and CDR2 FQNEAQ (reference sequence). The receptor comes from a woman in her 40s in good health and CMV-seropositive. The sample consisted of PBMCs. The chain links TRBV7-9 to TRBJ2-5, with D perhaps TRBD2 (6 bases). CDR3 sequence (DNA): TGTGCCAGCAGCTTAGCGCGCGGGAAAGAGACCCAGTACTTC. Protein product: CASSLARGKETQYF.